This T cell receptor (beta chain) came from a study of shared clonotypes between healthy human individuals. Some clones are missing from TCRdb's copy, which holds only in-frame ones; the method was immunoSEQ multiplex PCR. The sample carries 500,000 to 550,000 clones, roughly 95% recorded once. This CDR3 is 14 amino acids long. The germline gives CDR1 SGHTA, CDR2 FQGNSA. V lost 2 bases and J lost 10, with 12 bases in between. The chain employs TRBV7-2 and TRBJ1-6, with D possibly being TRBD1 (6 bases). Sequences were obtained from naive CD4+ T cells sorted from blood. Sample subset: CD45RA+ positively selected. The sequence was collected from a woman younger than 45 in good health. The CDR3 spells CASSLQGTQSPLHF. The DNA for the CDR3 is TGTGCCAGCAGCTTACAGGGGACTCAGTCACCCCTCCACTTT.